The sequence of this TCR beta chain was determined in a study of regulatory T cells in long-lasting Graves disease. To make TCR beta libraries, researchers used iRepertoire HTBI primers and Arm-PCR of CDR3 regions. TCRdb re-called the multiplex PCR reads with MiXCR, one entry per CDR3 protein. The sample shows 450,000 to 600,000 distinct CDR3 sequences, approximately 13% of them seen only once. Sample time point: newly diagnosed GD, antithyroid drugs for less than 3 months. PBMC-extracted RNA yielded the TCR library. Trimming removed 3 bases from V and 4 bases from J; junction bases left unmatched: 9. Per the germline V gene, CDR1 is KGHDR and CDR2 is SFDVKD. The CDR3 runs to 17 residues. This clonotype was counted ten times or more. The same sample was also studied in work on T cells in Graves' hyperthyroidism and ophthalmopathy.

The material was peripheral blood mononuclear cells (PBMCs), obtained at new diagnosis, from a patient treated with antithyroid drugs. This chain uses TRBV24-1 with TRBJ2-3; 10 nucleotides align to TRBD2. The receptor was isolated from a young man with Graves disease. The CDR3 DNA follows: TGTGCCACCAGTGATCACCCAAGGCTAGCGGGGGCAGATACGCAGTATTTT. It yields the protein CATSDHPRLAGADTQYF.